This TCR beta chain emerged from a study of blood T cells in healthy people across ages. The CDR3 has 15 residues. Germline V gene lookup returns CDR1 ENHRY and CDR2 SYGVKD. V gave up 0 bases and J gave up 3 bases, with 12 bases separating them. Each donor had around 9.8 milliliters of peripheral blood drawn. Broader study findings: Significant beta diversity loss was already apparent by age approximately 40, declining roughly linearly.

For the second PCR, which ran for roughly 7 to 11 cycles, a sample-barcoded 5' primer and a J-beta primer mix were used. Template switching added a 12-random-nucleotide identifier to every cDNA molecule. TCRdb re-analysed the 5' RACE reads in MiXCR, keeping a single row per CDR3 protein. In the table there are about 800,000 distinct CDR3 sequences, approximately 25% of which are singletons. As to this clonotype: Antigen specificity is unknown.

These data also formed part of another study, on T cells of mothers and their children. According to that study: The TCR beta CDR3 read count exceeded 9 million for each mother and was about 3.1 million for each child.

The rearrangement uses TRBV10-3 and TRBJ2-7, with no clear D. Material: blood. This clonotype was sampled from a boy between 5 and 17 years old in good health. CDR3 region: CAISESLWSVYEQYF. The CDR3 coding sequence is TGTGCCATCAGTGAGTCGTTGTGGTCGGTCTACGAGCAGTACTTC.